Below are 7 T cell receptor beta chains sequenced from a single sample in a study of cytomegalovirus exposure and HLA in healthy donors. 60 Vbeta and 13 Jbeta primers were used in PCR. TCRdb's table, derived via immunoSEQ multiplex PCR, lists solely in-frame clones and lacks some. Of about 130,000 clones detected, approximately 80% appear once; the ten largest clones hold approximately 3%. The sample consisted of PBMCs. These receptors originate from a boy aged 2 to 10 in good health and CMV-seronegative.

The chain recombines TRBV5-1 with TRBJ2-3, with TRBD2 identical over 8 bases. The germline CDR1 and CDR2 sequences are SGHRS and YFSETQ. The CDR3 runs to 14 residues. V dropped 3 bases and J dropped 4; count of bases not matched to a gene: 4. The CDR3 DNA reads TGCGCCAGCAGCTCTATTAGCGGGGCAGATACGCAGTATTTT. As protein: CASSSISGADTQYF. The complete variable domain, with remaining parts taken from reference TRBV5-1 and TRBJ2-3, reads KAGVTQTPRYLIKTRGQQVTLSCSPISGHRSVSWYQQTPGQGLQFLFEYFSETQRNKGNFPGRFSGRQFSNSRSEMNVSTLELGDSALYLCASSSISGADTQYFGPGTRLTVL.

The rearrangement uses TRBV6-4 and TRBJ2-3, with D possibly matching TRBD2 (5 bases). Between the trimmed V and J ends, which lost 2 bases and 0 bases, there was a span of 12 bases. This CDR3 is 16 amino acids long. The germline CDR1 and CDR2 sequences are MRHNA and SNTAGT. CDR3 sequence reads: CASSDLPAVSTDTQYF. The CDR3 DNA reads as TGTGCCAGCAGTGACCTTCCAGCGGTGAGCACAGATACGCAGTATTTT.

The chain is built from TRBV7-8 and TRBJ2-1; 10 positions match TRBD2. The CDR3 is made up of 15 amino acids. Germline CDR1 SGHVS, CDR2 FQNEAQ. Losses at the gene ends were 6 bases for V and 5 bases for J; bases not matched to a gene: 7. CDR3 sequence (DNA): TGTGCCAGCAGACTCAGGACTAGCGGCCACAATGAGCAGTTCTTC. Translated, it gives CASRLRTSGHNEQFF.

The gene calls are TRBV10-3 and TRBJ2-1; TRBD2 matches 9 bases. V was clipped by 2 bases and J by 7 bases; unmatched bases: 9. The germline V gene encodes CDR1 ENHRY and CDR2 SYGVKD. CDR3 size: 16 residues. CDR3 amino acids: CAISEKIAGEGNEQFF. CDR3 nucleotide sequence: TGTGCCATCAGTGAGAAGATAGCGGGAGAAGGGAATGAGCAGTTCTTC.

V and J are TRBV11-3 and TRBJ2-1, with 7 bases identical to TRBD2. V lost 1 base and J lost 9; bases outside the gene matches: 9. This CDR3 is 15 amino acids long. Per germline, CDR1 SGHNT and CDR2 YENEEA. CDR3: CASSLAVGGGGEQFF. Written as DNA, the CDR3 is TGTGCCAGCAGCTTAGCTGTGGGCGGGGGAGGTGAGCAGTTCTTC.

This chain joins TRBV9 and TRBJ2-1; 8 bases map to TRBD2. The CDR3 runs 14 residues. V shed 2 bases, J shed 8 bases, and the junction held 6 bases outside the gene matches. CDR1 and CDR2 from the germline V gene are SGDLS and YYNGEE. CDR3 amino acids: CASSVGGAKDEQFF. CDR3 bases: TGTGCCAGCAGCGTCGGGGGGGCCAAGGATGAGCAGTTCTTC.

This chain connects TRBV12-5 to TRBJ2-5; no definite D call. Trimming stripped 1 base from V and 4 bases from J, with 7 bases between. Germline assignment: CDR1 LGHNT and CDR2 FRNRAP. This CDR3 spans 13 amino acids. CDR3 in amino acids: CASGLGRGETQYF. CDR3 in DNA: TGTGCTAGTGGTTTGGGCAGAGGAGAGACCCAGTACTTC.